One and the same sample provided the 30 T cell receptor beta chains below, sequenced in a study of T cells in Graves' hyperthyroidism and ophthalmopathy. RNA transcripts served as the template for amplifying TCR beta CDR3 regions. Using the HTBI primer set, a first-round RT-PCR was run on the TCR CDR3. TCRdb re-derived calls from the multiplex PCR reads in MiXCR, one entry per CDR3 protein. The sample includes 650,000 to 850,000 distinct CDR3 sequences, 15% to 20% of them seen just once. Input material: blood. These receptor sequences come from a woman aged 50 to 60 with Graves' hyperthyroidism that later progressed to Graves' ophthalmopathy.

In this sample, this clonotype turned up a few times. CDR3 protein: CASSSLTGTFNSPLHF. The CDR3 bases are TGTGCCAGCAGCTCGCTCACAGGGACTTTCAATTCACCCCTCCACTTT. The V and J genes are TRBV5-6 and TRBJ1-6; D may be TRBD1 (6 bases). This CDR3 comprises 16 residues. The V end lost 3 bases, the J end lost 7 bases, and 17 bases lay between the germline ends. The germline V gene encodes CDR1 SGHDT and CDR2 YYEEEE.

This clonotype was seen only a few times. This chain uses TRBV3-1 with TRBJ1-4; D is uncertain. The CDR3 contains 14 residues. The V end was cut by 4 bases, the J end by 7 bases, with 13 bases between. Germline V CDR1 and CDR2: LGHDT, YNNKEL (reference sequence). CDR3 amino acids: CASSLSPRSEKLFF. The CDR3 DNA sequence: TGTGCCAGCAGCCTGTCCCCAAGGAGTGAAAAACTGTTTTTT. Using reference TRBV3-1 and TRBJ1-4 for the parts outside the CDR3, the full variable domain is DTAVSQTPKYLVTQMGNDKSIKCEQNLGHDTMYWYKQDSKKFLKIMFSYNNKELIINETVPNRFSPKSPDKAHLNLHINSLELGDSAVYFCASSLSPRSEKLFFGSGTQLSVL.

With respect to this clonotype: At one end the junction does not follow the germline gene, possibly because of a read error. The CDR3 bases are TGTGCCAGCAGCGTAGGTTCGGAAGGCAATCAGCCCCATCATTTT. It specifies CASSVGSEGNQPHHF. The chain combines TRBV3-1 with TRBJ1-5; D not certain. Germline V CDR1 and CDR2: LGHDT, YNNKEL (reference sequence). This CDR3 has 15 residues.

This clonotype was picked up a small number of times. This CDR3 reads CASSFSLQGNEQFF. The CDR3 bases are TGTGCCAGCAGCTTTTCCCTACAGGGGAATGAGCAGTTCTTC. This chain joins TRBV11-3 and TRBJ2-1; TRBD1 matches at 7 bases. The CDR3 is 14 amino acids. CDR1 is SGHNT and CDR2 is YENEEA in the germline V gene. V shed 3 bases, J shed 7 bases, and the junction held 6 bases outside the gene matches.

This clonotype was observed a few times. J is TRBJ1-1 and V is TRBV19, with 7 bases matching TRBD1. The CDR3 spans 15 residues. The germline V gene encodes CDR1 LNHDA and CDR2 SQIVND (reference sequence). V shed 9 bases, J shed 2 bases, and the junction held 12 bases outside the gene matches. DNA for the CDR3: TGTGCCAGCGGTCTCACGGGACAGTCTAACACTGAAGCTTTCTTT. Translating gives CASGLTGQSNTEAFF.

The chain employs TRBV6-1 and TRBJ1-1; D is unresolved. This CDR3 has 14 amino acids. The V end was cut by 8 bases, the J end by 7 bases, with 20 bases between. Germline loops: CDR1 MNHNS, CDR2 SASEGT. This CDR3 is CASLSSSRVLEAFF. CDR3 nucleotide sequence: TGTGCCAGCTTGTCCTCCTCTCGAGTTCTTGAAGCTTTCTTT.

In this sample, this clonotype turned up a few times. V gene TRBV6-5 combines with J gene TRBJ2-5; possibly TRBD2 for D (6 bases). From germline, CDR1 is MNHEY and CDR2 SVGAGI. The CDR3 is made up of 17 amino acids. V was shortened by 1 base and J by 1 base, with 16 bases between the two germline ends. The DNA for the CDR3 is TGTGCCAGCAGTTACTTGGTTGTCCGTAGCGGCCAAGAGACCCAGTACTTC. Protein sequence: CASSYLVVRSGQETQYF.

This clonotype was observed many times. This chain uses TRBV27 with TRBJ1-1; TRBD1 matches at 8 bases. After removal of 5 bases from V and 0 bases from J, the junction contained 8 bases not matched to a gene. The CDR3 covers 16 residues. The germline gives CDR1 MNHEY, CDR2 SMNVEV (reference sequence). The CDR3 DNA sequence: TGTGCCAGCAGTCCCGGTTCACAGGGGGTGAACACTGAAGCTTTCTTT. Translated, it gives CASSPGSQGVNTEAFF.

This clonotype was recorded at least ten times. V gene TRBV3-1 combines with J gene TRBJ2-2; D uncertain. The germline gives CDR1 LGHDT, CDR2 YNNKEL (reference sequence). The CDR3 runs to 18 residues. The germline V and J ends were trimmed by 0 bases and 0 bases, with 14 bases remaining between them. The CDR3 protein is CASSQDGLGFANTGELFF. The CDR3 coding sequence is TGTGCCAGCAGCCAAGATGGGTTGGGGTTCGCGAACACCGGGGAGCTGTTTTTT.

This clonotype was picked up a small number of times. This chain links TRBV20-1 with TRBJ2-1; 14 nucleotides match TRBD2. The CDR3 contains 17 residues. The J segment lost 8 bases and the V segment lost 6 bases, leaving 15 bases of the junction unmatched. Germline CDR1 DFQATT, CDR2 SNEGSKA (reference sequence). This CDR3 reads CSASTSGGAQPRDEQFF. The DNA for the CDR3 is TGCAGTGCCTCGACTAGCGGGGGGGCTCAACCTCGGGATGAGCAGTTCTTC.

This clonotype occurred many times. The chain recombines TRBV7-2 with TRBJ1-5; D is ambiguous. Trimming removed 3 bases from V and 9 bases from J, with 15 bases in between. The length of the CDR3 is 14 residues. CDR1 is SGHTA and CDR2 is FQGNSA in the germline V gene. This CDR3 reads CASSFPGRGSPQHF. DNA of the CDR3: TGTGCCAGCAGCTTCCCCGGACGCGGCTCGCCCCAGCATTTT.

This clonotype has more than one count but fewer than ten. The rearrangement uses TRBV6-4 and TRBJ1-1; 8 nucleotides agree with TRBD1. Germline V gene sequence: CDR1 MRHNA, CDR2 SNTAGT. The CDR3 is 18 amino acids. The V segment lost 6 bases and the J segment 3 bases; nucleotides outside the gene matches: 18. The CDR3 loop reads CASRIRTGWSPWDTEAFF. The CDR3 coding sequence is TGTGCCAGCAGGATTAGGACAGGGTGGAGTCCATGGGACACTGAAGCTTTCTTT.

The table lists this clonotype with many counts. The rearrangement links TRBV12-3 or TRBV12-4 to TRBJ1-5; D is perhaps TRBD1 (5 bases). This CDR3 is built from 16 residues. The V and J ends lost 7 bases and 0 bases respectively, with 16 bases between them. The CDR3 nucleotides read TGTGCCAGCACCCCGTCCTCCAGGGTTAGCAATCAGCCCCAGCATTTT. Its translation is CASTPSSRVSNQPQHF.

The CDR3 here is CASSTYRDRVVDTQYF. Here the CDR3 DNA reads TGCGCCAGCAGCACTTACCGGGACAGGGTGGTCGATACGCAGTATTTT. The chain couples TRBV5-1 to TRBJ2-3; 9 bases match TRBD1. The CDR3 totals 16 residues. The germline V gene encodes CDR1 SGHRS and CDR2 YFSETQ. The ends lost 4 bases at V and 6 bases at J; junction bases unmatched: 12.

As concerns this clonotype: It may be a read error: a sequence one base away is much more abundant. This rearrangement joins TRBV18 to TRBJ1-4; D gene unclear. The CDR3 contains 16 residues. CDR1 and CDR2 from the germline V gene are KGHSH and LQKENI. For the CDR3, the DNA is TGTGCCAGGTCACCACTGCCACGCACAACTAATGAAAAACTGTTTTTT. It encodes CARSPLPRTTNEKLFF. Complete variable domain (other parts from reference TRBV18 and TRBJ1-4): NAGVMQNPRHLVRRRGQEARLRCSPMKGHSHVYWYRQLPEEGLKFMVYLQKENIIDESGMPKERFSAEFPKEGPSILRIQQVVRGDSAAYFCARSPLPRTTNEKLFFGSGTQLSVL.

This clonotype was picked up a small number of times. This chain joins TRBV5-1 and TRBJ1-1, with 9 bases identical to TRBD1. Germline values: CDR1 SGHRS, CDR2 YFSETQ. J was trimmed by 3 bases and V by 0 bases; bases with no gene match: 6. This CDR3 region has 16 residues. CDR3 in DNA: TGCGCCAGCAGCTTGGCCGGGACAGGGTTTGACACTGAAGCTTTCTTT. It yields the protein CASSLAGTGFDTEAFF.

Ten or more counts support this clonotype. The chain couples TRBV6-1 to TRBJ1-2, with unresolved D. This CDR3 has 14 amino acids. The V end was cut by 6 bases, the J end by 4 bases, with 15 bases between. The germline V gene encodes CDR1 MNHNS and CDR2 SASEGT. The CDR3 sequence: CASRRDWAAYGYTF. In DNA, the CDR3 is TGTGCCAGCAGACGAGACTGGGCGGCCTATGGCTACACCTTC.

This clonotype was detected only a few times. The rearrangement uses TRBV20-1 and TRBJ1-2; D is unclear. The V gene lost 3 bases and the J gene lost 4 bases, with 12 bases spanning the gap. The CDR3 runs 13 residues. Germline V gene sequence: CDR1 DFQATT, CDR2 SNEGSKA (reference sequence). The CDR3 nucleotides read TGCAGTGCTAGTTCCAAGGTTGGCTATGGCTACACCTTC. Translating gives CSASSKVGYGYTF.

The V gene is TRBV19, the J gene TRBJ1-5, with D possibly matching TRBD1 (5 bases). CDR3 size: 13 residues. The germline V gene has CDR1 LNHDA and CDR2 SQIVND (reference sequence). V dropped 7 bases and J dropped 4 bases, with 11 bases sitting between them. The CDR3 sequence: CASKNQGNQPQHF. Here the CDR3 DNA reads TGTGCCAGTAAAAATCAGGGAAATCAGCCCCAGCATTTT. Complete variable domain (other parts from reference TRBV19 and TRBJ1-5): DGGITQSPKYLFRKEGQNVTLSCEQNLNHDAMYWYRQDPGQGLRLIYYSQIVNDFQKGDIAEGYSVSREKKESFPLTVTSAQKNPTAFYLCASKNQGNQPQHFGDGTRLSIL.

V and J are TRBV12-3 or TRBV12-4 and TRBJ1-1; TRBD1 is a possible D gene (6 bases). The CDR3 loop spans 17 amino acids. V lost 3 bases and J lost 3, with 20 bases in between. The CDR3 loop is CASSFGDGGQGDTEAFF. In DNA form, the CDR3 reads TGTGCCAGCAGTTTCGGGGATGGGGGGCAGGGTGACACTGAAGCTTTCTTT.

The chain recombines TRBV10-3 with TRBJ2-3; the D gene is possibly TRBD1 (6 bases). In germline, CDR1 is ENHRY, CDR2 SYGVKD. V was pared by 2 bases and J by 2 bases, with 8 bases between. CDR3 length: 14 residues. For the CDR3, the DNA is TGTGCCATCAGTGAGGACAGGTTCACAGATACGCAGTATTTT. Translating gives CAISEDRFTDTQYF.

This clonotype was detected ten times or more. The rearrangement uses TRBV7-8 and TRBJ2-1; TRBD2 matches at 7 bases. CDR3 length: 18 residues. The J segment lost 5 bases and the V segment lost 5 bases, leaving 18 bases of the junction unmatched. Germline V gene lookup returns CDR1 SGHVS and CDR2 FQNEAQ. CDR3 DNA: TGTGCCAGCAGCCCAACCAACGGGGGGACTTACACAAACAATGAGCAGTTCTTC. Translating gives CASSPTNGGTYTNNEQFF. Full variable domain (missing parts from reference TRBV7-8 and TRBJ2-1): GAGVSQSPRYKVAKRGQDVALRCDPISGHVSLFWYQQALGQGPEFLTYFQNEAQLDKSGLPSDRFFAERPEGSVSTLKIQRTQQEDSAVYLCASSPTNGGTYTNNEQFFGPGTRLTVL.

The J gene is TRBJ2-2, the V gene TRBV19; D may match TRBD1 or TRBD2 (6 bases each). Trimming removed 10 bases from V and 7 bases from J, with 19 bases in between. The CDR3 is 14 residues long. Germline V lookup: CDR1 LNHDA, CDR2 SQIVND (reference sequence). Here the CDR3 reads CATYGGYGGGELFF. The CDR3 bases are TGTGCCACATACGGGGGCTACGGGGGCGGGGAGCTGTTTTTT.

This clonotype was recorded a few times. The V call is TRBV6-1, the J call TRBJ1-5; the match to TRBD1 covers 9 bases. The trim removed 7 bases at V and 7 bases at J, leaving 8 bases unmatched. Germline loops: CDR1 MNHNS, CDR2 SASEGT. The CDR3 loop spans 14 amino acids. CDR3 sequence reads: CASTQGARVQPQHF. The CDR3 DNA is TGTGCCAGCACACAGGGGGCGCGGGTCCAGCCCCAGCATTTT.

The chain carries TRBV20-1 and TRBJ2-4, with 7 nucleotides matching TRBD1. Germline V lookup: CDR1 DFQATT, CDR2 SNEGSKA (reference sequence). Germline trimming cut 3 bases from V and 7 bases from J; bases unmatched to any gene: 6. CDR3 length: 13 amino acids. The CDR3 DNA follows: TGCAGTGCTAGGCAGACAGGGATCAACATTCAGTACTTC. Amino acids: CSARQTGINIQYF.

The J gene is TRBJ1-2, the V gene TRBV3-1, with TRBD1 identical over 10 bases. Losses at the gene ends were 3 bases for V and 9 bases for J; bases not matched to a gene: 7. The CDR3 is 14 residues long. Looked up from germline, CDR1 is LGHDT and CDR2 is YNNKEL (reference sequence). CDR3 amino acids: CASSHSDRGLSYTF. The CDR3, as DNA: TGTGCCAGCAGCCATTCTGACAGGGGGCTTAGCTACACCTTC.

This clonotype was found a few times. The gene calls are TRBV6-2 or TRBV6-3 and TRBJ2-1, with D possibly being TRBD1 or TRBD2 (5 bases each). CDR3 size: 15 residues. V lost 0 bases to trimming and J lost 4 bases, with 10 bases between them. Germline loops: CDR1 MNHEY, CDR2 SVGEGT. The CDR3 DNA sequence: TGTGCCAGCAGTTACTCGGGGGAAGCGTACAATGAGCAGTTCTTC. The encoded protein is CASSYSGEAYNEQFF.

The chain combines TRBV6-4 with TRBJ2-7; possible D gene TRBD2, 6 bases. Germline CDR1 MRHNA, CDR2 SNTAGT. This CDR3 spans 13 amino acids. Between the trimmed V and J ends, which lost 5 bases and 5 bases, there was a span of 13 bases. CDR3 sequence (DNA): TGTGCCAGCAGTAGCTGGGTAGCGGACGAGCAGTACTTC. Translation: CASSSWVADEQYF.

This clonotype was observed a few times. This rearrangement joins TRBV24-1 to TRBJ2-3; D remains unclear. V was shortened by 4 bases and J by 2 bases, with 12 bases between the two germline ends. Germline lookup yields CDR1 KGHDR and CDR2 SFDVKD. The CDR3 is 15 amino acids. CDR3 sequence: CATSDPTAATDTQYF. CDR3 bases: TGTGCCACCAGTGACCCAACCGCGGCCACAGATACGCAGTATTTT.

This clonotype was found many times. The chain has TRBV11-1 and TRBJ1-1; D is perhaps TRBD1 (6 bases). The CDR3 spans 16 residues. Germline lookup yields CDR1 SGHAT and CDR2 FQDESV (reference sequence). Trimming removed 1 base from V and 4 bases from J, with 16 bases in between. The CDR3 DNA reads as TGTGCCAGCAGCTTAGGGGGGCCCGGGACCGGCACTGAAGCTTTCTTT. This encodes CASSLGGPGTGTEAFF.